This T cell receptor (beta chain) was documented in a study of beta chain features in type 1 diabetes. Turning to the study itself: Healthy donors and patients showed comparable age, gender and cell yields.

Study-wide results and limits: Moderately but significantly shorter TCRB CDR3s were found in Type 1 diabetes patients in all four CD4+ subsets.

Germline V gene lookup returns CDR1 DFQATT and CDR2 SNEGSKA (reference sequence). This CDR3 contains 11 residues. Trimming pared 6 bases from V and 10 bases from J, leaving 13 bases between. As for this clone: Its antigen is unidentified.

Investigators reverse transcribed all isolated RNA, so they sequenced expressed TCRB transcripts. The table came from immunoSEQ multiplex PCR; TCRdb's copy has only in-frame clones and leaves some out. Of 600,000 to 700,000 clones in the sample, under 15% were seen once. The sample was naive CD4+ T cells from blood. The clonotype originates from a man younger than 45 with type 1 diabetes. The chain carries TRBV20-1 and TRBJ2-1; no clear D gene. CDR3 sequence: CSASTTTEQFF. The DNA of the CDR3 is TGCAGTGCCAGCACTACCACCGAGCAGTTCTTC.